The T cell receptor beta chain described here comes from a study of graft-versus-host responses after intestinal transplantation. Study background: In this cohort, recipients had multivisceral, liver-intestinal, or isolated intestinal transplants. Anti-thymocyte globulin induction was given to all recipients, followed by tacrolimus and steroids for roughly 3 years.

Study results and limitations: The marrow of recipients harbored GvH clones, and ileum or blood showed some of them first. Peak circulating GvH clone levels were associated with early post-transplant HvG declines.

Method: immunoSEQ multiplex PCR; TCRdb's copy keeps in-frame clones and lacks some. The repertoire holds some 100,000 clones, with about 90% as singletons. A remark on this clone: Its antigen is not known.

Per germline, CDR1 SGHNT and CDR2 YYREEE (reference sequence). V was pared by 4 bases and J by 7 bases, with 4 bases of the junction left unmatched. This CDR3 comprises 12 residues. The sequence came from a human donor who received an intestinal transplant. The input for sequencing was unstimulated CD8+ T cells sorted from spleen or lymph node cells, taken before intestinal transplant. V gene TRBV5-4 combines with J gene TRBJ1-1; the match to TRBD1 covers 7 bases. The CDR3 region has the DNA TGTGCCAGCAGCCAGGGACAGCTTGAAGCTTTCTTT. Protein product: CASSQGQLEAFF.